This T cell receptor beta chain was recorded in a study of cytomegalovirus exposure and HLA in healthy donors. Trimming took 5 bases from V and 7 from J; bases not matched to a gene: 8. The CDR3 has 15 amino acids. CDR1 and CDR2 from the germline V gene are MNHNY and SVGAGI (reference sequence). General study findings and limits: Published work reported that the classifier diagnosed cytomegalovirus status with high specificity and sensitivity. A later analysis showed HLA-associated TCR beta chains outstripping equally common others in clonal expansion.

This clone was counted a single time. Antigen specificity is unknown. 60 Vbeta and 13 Jbeta primers were used in PCR. Clones were read by immunoSEQ multiplex PCR, and TCRdb kept only the in-frame ones, dropping some. Of under 300,000 clones in the sample, approximately 84% were seen once. This chain connects TRBV6-6 to TRBJ1-6; 7 bases fit TRBD1. The TCR was taken from a woman aged 40-49 years in good health and CMV-seropositive. Sequences were obtained from PBMCs. CDR3 sequence: CASSTEGAGNSPLHF. CDR3 nucleotide sequence: TGTGCCAGCAGTACCGAGGGGGCCGGGAATTCACCCCTCCACTTT.